This TCR beta chain was sequenced for a study of radiotherapy plus CTLA-4 blockade in lung cancer. Overall study: Patients showed objective responses in 18% of cases, and disease control was achieved by approximately 31%. Study-wide results and caveats: Researchers report tumor-derived TCR clones expanding in blood after radiotherapy plus ipilimumab.

Comment on this clone: Its antigen remains unknown.

The table came from immunoSEQ multiplex PCR; TCRdb's copy has only in-frame clones and leaves some out. This table holds around 99,000 clones, about 86% found once. V lost 3 bases and J 1 base, leaving 8 bases between the germline ends. Germline loops: CDR1 SEHNR, CDR2 FQNEAQ (reference sequence). This CDR3 has 14 amino acids. The chain is built from TRBV7-9 and TRBJ2-3, with a weak D call TRBD2 (5 bases). The source is a human donor with non-small cell lung cancer that progressed on radiotherapy plus ipilimumab. This specimen consisted of peripheral blood, obtained from a patient treated with radiotherapy plus ipilimumab. CDR3: CASSLTGGTDTQYF. In DNA form, the CDR3 reads TGTGCCAGCAGCTTGACCGGGGGCACAGATACGCAGTATTTT.